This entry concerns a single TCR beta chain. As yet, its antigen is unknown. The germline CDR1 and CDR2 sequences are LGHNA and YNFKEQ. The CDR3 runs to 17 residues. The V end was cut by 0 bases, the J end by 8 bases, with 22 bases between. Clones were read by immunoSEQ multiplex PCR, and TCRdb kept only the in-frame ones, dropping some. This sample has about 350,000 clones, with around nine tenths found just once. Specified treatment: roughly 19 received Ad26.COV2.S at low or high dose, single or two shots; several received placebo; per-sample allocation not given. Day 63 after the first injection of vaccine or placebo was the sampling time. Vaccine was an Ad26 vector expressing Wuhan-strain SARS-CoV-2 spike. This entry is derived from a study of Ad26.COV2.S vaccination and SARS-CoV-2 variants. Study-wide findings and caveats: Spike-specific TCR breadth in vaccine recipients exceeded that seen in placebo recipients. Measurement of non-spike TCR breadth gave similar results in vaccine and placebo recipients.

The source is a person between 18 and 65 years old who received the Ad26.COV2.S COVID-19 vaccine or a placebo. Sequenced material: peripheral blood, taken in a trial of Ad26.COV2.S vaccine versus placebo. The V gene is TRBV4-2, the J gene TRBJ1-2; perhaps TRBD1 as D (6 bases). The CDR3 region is CASSQDGGAGIIIGYTF. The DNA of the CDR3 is TGTGCCAGCAGCCAAGATGGGGGGGCGGGAATTATAATAGGCTACACCTTC.